These 13 T cell receptor beta chains were all obtained from the same sample, sequenced in a study of blood T cell repertoires in COVID-19. Libraries were prepared by immunoSEQ multiplex PCR; TCRdb keeps only in-frame clonotypes and omits some of them. The sample consists of under 200,000 clones, 84% of them appearing once. Source material: peripheral blood. These receptor sequences come from a man between 40 and 49 years old who had recovered from COVID-19.

This chain uses TRBV7-2 with TRBJ2-7, with D perhaps matching TRBD2 (6 bases). V dropped 8 bases and J dropped 2 bases, with 16 bases sitting between them. CDR1 is SGHTA and CDR2 is FQGNSA in the germline V gene. The CDR3 loop spans 14 amino acids. DNA of the CDR3: TGTGCCAGCGGACTAAGTACAGGAGCCTACGAGCAGTACTTC. It encodes CASGLSTGAYEQYF.

The CDR3 loop reads CASSQYTANYGYTF. CDR3 nucleotides: TGCGCCAGCAGTCAATATACAGCTAACTATGGCTACACCTTC. The rearrangement joins TRBV23-1 to TRBJ1-2; D is ambiguous. TRBV23-1 is filed as an ORF, its function uncertain. The V end lost 1 base, the J end lost 0 bases, and 6 bases lay between the germline ends. The CDR3 has 14 amino acids.

The rearrangement uses TRBV11-2 and TRBJ2-6; 11 bases align to TRBD2. V lost 5 bases to trimming and J lost 3 bases; unmatched junction nucleotides: 9. Germline V lookup: CDR1 SGHAT, CDR2 FQNNGV. There are 18 residues in the CDR3. CDR3 sequence (DNA): TGTGCCAGCAGCCCTAGGCTAGCGGGAGGACTTGGGGCCAACGTCCTGACTTTC. Protein product: CASSPRLAGGLGANVLTF. The full variable domain, rest sourced from reference TRBV11-2 and TRBJ2-6, is EAGVAQSPRYKIIEKRQSVAFWCNPISGHATLYWYQQILGQGPKLLIQFQNNGVVDDSQLPKDRFSAERLKGVDSTLKIQPAKLEDSAVYLCASSPRLAGGLGANVLTFGAGSRLTVL.

The genes are TRBV29-1 and TRBJ2-1; 12 bases are shared with TRBD1. The CDR3 extends over 14 amino acids. Germline V gives CDR1 SQVTM, CDR2 ANQGSEA. The V segment lost 3 bases and the J segment 8 bases; nucleotides outside the gene matches: 5. DNA for the CDR3: TGCAGCGTTGATTTGGGACAGGGGGCCTATGAGCAGTTCTTC. Encoded protein: CSVDLGQGAYEQFF.

The chain employs TRBV6-5 and TRBJ1-2; tentatively, D is TRBD1 (5 bases). The germline V and J ends were trimmed by 4 bases and 7 bases, with 16 bases remaining between them. This CDR3 has 14 residues. Germline V gives CDR1 MNHEY, CDR2 SVGAGI. The CDR3 sequence is CASSSFGRAAGYTF. The CDR3 nucleotides are TGTGCCAGCAGTTCGTTCGGCAGGGCGGCTGGCTACACCTTC.

The chain joins TRBV28 to TRBJ2-1, with D hard to call. Trimming took 7 bases from V and 4 from J, leaving 11 bases between them. The CDR3 totals 13 residues. The germline gives CDR1 MDHEN, CDR2 SYDVKM. Here the CDR3 DNA reads TGTGCCAGCACCCTATCCGGGTACAATGAGCAGTTCTTC. It encodes CASTLSGYNEQFF.

The chain has TRBV19 and TRBJ1-3; tentative D call: TRBD1 (6 bases). V lost 4 bases, J lost 0 bases, and 13 bases lay in between. Per the germline V gene, CDR1 is LNHDA and CDR2 is SQIVND (reference sequence). This CDR3 spans 16 amino acids. The CDR3 sequence: CASSTLTGTSGNTIYF. In nucleotides, the CDR3 is TGTGCCAGTAGTACCCTGACAGGCACCTCTGGAAACACCATATATTTT.

The V and J genes are TRBV10-2 and TRBJ1-1; D unresolved. The V gene lost 3 bases and the J gene lost 0 bases, with 8 bases spanning the gap. Germline V gene data show CDR1 as WSHSY and CDR2 as SAAADI. The CDR3 contains 14 residues. CDR3 protein: CASSDTGMNTEAFF. The CDR3 DNA follows: TGCGCCAGCAGTGATACGGGAATGAACACTGAAGCTTTCTTT.

The chain carries TRBV27 and TRBJ1-1; D gene unclear. CDR3 length: 14 residues. From germline, CDR1 is MNHEY and CDR2 SMNVEV (reference sequence). The V gene lost 5 bases and the J gene lost 2 bases, with 12 bases spanning the gap. The CDR3 loop reads CASSPMTGNTEAFF. CDR3 nucleotides: TGTGCCAGCAGTCCGATGACGGGTAACACTGAAGCTTTCTTT.

The chain links TRBV6-5 to TRBJ2-2; 9 nucleotides agree with TRBD1. The CDR3 runs 14 residues. The germline V gene has CDR1 MNHEY and CDR2 SVGAGI. The junction had 1 base not matched to a gene; V was cut back by 4 bases and J by 4 bases. The CDR3 nucleotides are TGTGCCAGCAGTTTGGACAGGGGCACCGGGGAGCTGTTTTTT. Translating gives CASSLDRGTGELFF.

The V gene is TRBV5-5, the J gene TRBJ2-7, with a possible D match to TRBD2 (5 bases). The germline V and J ends were trimmed by 4 bases and 5 bases, with 13 bases remaining between them. CDR1 and CDR2 (germline): SGHKS, YYEKEE (reference sequence). The CDR3 is 13 residues long. This chain's CDR3 is CASSRRTRNEQYF. CDR3 DNA: TGTGCCAGCAGCCGACGGACTCGGAACGAGCAGTACTTC.

This clone was detected once. V usage is TRBV15 and J usage is TRBJ2-1, with 15 nucleotides matching TRBD2. The CDR3 sequence is 15 residues long. V shed 0 bases and J 12 bases; nucleotides not matched to a gene: 3. CDR1 LNHNV and CDR2 YYDKDF come from the germline V gene (reference sequence). CDR3 DNA: TGTGCCACCAGCAGAGAGCCGGGACTAGCGGGAGGGCAGTTCTTC. Translation: CATSREPGLAGGQFF.

CDR3 amino acids: CSASSSGGQETQYF. CDR3 nucleotide sequence: TGCAGTGCTAGTTCTAGCGGGGGACAGGAGACCCAGTACTTC. The V call is TRBV20-1, the J call TRBJ2-5, with 10 nucleotides matching TRBD2. The V segment lost 3 bases and the J segment 5 bases; nucleotides outside the gene matches: 6. The germline CDR1 and CDR2 sequences are DFQATT and SNEGSKA (reference sequence). This CDR3 is 14 amino acids long.